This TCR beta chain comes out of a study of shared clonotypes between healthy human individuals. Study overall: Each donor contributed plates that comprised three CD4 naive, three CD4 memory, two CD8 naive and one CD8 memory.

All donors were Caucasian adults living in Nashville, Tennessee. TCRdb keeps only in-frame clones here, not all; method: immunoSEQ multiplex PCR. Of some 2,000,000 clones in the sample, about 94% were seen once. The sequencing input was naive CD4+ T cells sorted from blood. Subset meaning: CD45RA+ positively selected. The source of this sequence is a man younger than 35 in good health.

For the CDR3, the DNA is TGTGCCAGCAGCTTGGCACGACAGGCCCCCTACGAGCAGTACTTC. Protein product: CASSLARQAPYEQYF. The rearrangement joins TRBV5-8 to TRBJ2-7; D is possibly TRBD1 (6 bases). The CDR3 is 15 amino acids. V was clipped by 0 bases and J by 2 bases, with 12 bases between them. Germline values: CDR1 SGHTS, CDR2 YDEGEE.